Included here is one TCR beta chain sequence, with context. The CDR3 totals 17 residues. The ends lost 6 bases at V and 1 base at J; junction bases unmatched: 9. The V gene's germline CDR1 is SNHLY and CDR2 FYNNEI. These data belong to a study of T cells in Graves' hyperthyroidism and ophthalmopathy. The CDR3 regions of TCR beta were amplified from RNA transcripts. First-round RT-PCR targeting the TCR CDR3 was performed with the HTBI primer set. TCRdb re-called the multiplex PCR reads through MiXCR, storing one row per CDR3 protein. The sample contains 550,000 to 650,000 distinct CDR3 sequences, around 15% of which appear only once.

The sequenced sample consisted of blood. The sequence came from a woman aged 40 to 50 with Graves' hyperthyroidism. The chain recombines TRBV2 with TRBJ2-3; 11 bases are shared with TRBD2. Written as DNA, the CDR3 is TGTGCCAGCAGCAACACGAAGACTAGCGGGGGCACAGATACGCAGTATTTT. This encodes CASSNTKTSGGTDTQYF. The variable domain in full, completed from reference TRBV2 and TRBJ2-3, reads EPEVTQTPSHQVTQMGQEVILRCVPISNHLYFYWYRQILGQKVEFLVSFYNNEISEKSEIFDDQFSVERPDGSNFTLKIRSTKLEDSAMYFCASSNTKTSGGTDTQYFGPGTRLTVL.